This TCR beta chain was identified in a study of cytomegalovirus exposure and HLA in healthy donors. Study-wide background: Earlier, some 180 million T cells were analyzed, and 90 million to 140 million unique TCR beta sequences were found among them. General study points: The authors later linked a missense DCLRE1C variant to TCR beta V- and J-gene trimming.

The PCR was carried out with 60 Vbeta primers and 13 Jbeta primers. Sequenced by immunoSEQ multiplex PCR; TCRdb stores in-frame clones only, minus some. The table for this sample gives about 210,000 clones. With respect to this clone: Its target is unknown.

The V gene lost 4 bases and the J gene lost 5 bases, with 15 bases spanning the gap. CDR3 length: 14 residues. From germline, CDR1 is SGHKS and CDR2 YYEKEE (reference sequence). The TCR was taken from a woman in her twenties or thirties in good health and CMV-seropositive. Sequencing input: PBMCs. The V gene is TRBV5-5, the J gene TRBJ1-1; possible D gene TRBD1, 5 bases. CDR3 coding DNA: TGTGCCAGCAGCCACCGAAGGGGCGAAACTGAAGCTTTCTTT. Protein product: CASSHRRGETEAFF.